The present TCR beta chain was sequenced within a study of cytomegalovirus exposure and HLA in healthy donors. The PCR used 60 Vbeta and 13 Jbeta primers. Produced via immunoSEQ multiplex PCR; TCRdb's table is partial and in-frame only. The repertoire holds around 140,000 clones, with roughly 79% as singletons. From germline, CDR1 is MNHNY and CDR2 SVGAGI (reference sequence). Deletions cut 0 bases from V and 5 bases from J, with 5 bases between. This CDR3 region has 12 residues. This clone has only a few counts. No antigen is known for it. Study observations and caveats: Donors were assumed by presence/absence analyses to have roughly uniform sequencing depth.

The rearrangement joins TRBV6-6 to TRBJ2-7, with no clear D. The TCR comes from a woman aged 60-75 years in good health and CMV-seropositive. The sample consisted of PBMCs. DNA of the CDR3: TGTGCCAGCAGTTACTCGGTAGACGAGCAGTACTTC. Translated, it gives CASSYSVDEQYF.